This T cell receptor beta chain was captured in a study of cytomegalovirus exposure and HLA in healthy donors. For this clone: Its antigen is currently unknown.

It was with 60 Vbeta and 13 Jbeta primers that the PCR ran. Produced via immunoSEQ multiplex PCR; TCRdb's table is partial and in-frame only. The sample includes about 180,000 clones, 75% to 85% of them seen just once. Findings of the study overall: Several V segments, TRBV6-2 and TRBV6-3 among them, could not be told apart and were dropped. 150 or so TCR beta chains were listed as cytomegalovirus-associated. Reports indicate that TCR beta sequences accurately predicted the HLA-A and HLA-B alleles of most subjects.

Germline V gives CDR1 MNHEY, CDR2 SVGAGI. Trimming shortened V by 4 bases and J by 10 bases, and 7 bases separated the two germline ends. The CDR3 totals 11 residues. The sequenced sample was PBMCs. The sequence derives from a man between 18 and 29 years old in good health and CMV-seronegative. This chain links TRBV6-5 with TRBJ1-4; the D is unclear. The DNA of the CDR3 is TGTGCCAGCAGTTTTGGTAGAAAACTGTTTTTT. Translated: CASSFGRKLFF.